Listed below are T cell receptor beta chains from one sample, sequenced in a study of T-cell reconstitution after alpha-beta-depleted transplantation in children. TCRdb processed the PCR reads anew with MiXCR; each CDR3 protein has one entry. The data show approximately 650,000 distinct CDR3 sequences, under 15% seen once. The specimen was PBMCs, collected before TCRalphabeta/CD19-depleted stem cell transplant. The receptors derive from a girl aged 2-9 years with congenital amegakaryocytic thrombocytopenia, due to receive a stem cell transplant. Both conserved end residues are part of each CDR3. D genes are given only for firm matches. Clone size is given for some rows only: seen once, a few or many times, or a class if the clone is expanded.

V	size	D	J	CDR3	DNA
TRBV18	.	.	TRBJ2-7	CASSPTEIMTYEQYF	TGTGCCAGCTCACCGACAGAGATAATGACCTACGAGCAGTACTTC
TRBV5-1	few	.	TRBJ2-1	CASSLTRTNNEQFF	TGCGCCAGCAGCCTGACTAGGACCAACAATGAGCAGTTCTTC
TRBV20-1	many	TRBD2	TRBJ2-7	CSAGTSASYEQYF	TGCAGTGCCGGGACTAGCGCCTCCTACGAGCAGTACTTC
TRBV20-1	.	TRBD2	TRBJ2-7	CSASRGLAWSNEQYF	TGCAGTGCTAGTCGAGGACTAGCGTGGTCCAACGAGCAGTACTTC
TRBV5-1	many	TRBD2	TRBJ2-1	CASSLVLAGNEQFF	TGCGCCAGCAGCTTGGTTTTAGCGGGGAATGAGCAGTTCTTC
TRBV20-1	many	.	TRBJ2-7	CSAREQASYEQYF	TGCAGTGCTAGGGAACAGGCTTCCTACGAGCAGTACTTC
TRBV4-1	many	.	TRBJ2-7	CASSQEHLVHSFSYEQYF	TGCGCCAGCAGCCAAGAGCATCTCGTTCACAGTTTCTCCTACGAGCAGTACTTC
TRBV6-1	many	TRBD2	TRBJ2-4	CASRGTSGRENIQYF	TGTGCCAGCAGGGGGACTAGCGGGAGAGAAAACATTCAGTACTTC
TRBV5-1	many	.	TRBJ1-2	CASSGGGWRTYGYTF	TGCGCCAGCAGCGGAGGGGGTTGGCGGACCTATGGCTACACCTTC
TRBV7-8	few	TRBD1	TRBJ2-7	CASSQKGTGEYEQYF	TGTGCCAGCAGTCAGAAGGGGACAGGAGAATACGAGCAGTACTTC
TRBV7-2	many	.	TRBJ2-4	CASSLEWVSPKNIQYF	TGTGCCAGCAGCTTAGAATGGGTTTCGCCCAAAAACATTCAGTACTTC
TRBV19	.	.	TRBJ2-1	CASSIGSSNEQFF	TGTGCCAGTAGTATAGGAAGCAGCAATGAGCAGTTCTTC
TRBV12-3/TRBV12-4	many	.	TRBJ2-3	CASRMAADTQYF	TGTGCCAGCAGGATGGCCGCAGATACGCAGTATTTT
TRBV5-1	.	.	TRBJ2-1	CASRRTGTNSYNEQFF	TGCGCCAGTAGAAGAACCGGGACAAACTCCTACAATGAGCAGTTCTTC
TRBV10-3	.	TRBD2	TRBJ2-5	CAISDGSGRAQETQYF	TGTGCCATCAGTGATGGTAGCGGGAGGGCCCAAGAGACCCAGTACTTC
TRBV5-1	many	.	TRBJ2-1	CATRFGRNYNEQFF	TGCGCCACCCGATTTGGGCGGAACTACAATGAGCAGTTCTTC
TRBV5-1	many	.	TRBJ2-1	CASRLRAGGTFYNEQFF	TGCGCCAGCAGGTTAAGGGCAGGGGGGACATTCTACAATGAGCAGTTCTTC
TRBV20-1	few	.	TRBJ2-7	CSVLDSPYEQYF	TGCAGTGTTCTAGACAGTCCCTACGAGCAGTACTTC
TRBV19	.	TRBD1	TRBJ2-1	CASSNSWTGVSYNEQFF	TGTGCCAGTAGTAATAGTTGGACAGGGGTCTCCTACAATGAGCAGTTCTTC
TRBV7-9	.	TRBD2	TRBJ2-1	CASSLGSLIGGNEQFF	TGTGCCAGCAGCTTAGGTAGTCTAATCGGGGGGAATGAGCAGTTCTTC
TRBV27	many	.	TRBJ1-1	CASSSYRESTEAFF	TGTGCCAGCAGCTCCTACAGGGAGAGCACTGAAGCTTTCTTT
TRBV5-6	.	.	TRBJ2-2	CASSLVMGNTGELFF	TGTGCCAGCAGCTTGGTTATGGGGAACACCGGGGAGCTGTTTTTT
TRBV12-3/TRBV12-4	many	.	TRBJ2-7	CASSLVGEQYF	TGTGCCAGCAGTTTAGTGGGCGAGCAGTACTTC
TRBV7-9	.	.	TRBJ2-4	CASGYRDDIQYF	TGTGCCAGCGGATACAGGGACGACATTCAGTACTTC
TRBV20-1	.	.	TRBJ2-7	CSARGPGTIYEQYF	TGCAGTGCTAGAGGCCCCGGGACAATCTACGAGCAGTACTTC
TRBV6-2/TRBV6-3	.	.	TRBJ2-3	CASNHHTFLWDTQYF	TGTGCCAGCAATCACCACACTTTCCTATGGGATACGCAGTATTTT
TRBV11-2	few	.	TRBJ2-1	CASSLEAVAGTPEYNEQFF	TGTGCCAGCAGCTTAGAGGCGGTGGCTGGGACTCCGGAGTACAATGAGCAGTTCTTC
TRBV20-1	many	.	TRBJ2-1	CSAIPRDQYNEQFF	TGCAGTGCCATACCCCGGGACCAATACAATGAGCAGTTCTTC
TRBV18	few	.	TRBJ1-2	CASSLELDHYGYTF	TGTGCCAGCTCACTTGAACTAGACCACTATGGCTACACCTTC
TRBV5-1	few	.	TRBJ1-1	CASSSSWEGGTEAFF	TGCGCCAGCAGCTCGTCGTGGGAAGGAGGTACTGAAGCTTTCTTT
TRBV5-1	.	.	TRBJ2-4	CASSLAVSAPQKYF	TGCGCCAGCAGCTTGGCCGTTTCGGCACCGCAGAAGTACTTC
TRBV30	.	.	TRBJ2-4	CAWSVQGQGRDF	TGTGCCTGGAGTGTACAAGGCCAGGGAAGGGACTTC
TRBV18	.	.	TRBJ1-2	CASSPGRLNYGYTF	TGTGCCAGCTCACCGGGCCGCCTTAACTATGGCTACACCTTC
TRBV5-1	many	.	TRBJ2-4	CASSLGGTMNIQYF	TGCGCCAGCAGCTTGGGGGGAACCATGAACATTCAGTACTTC
TRBV5-1	.	.	TRBJ2-3	CASSLVGDQTDTQYF	TGCGCCAGCAGCTTGGTTGGGGACCAGACAGATACGCAGTATTTT
TRBV6-5	.	.	TRBJ2-7	CASSYLAQGPYEQYF	TGTGCCAGCAGTTACCTTGCCCAGGGGCCCTACGAGCAGTACTTC
TRBV7-9	.	TRBD1	TRBJ2-2	CASSSTDRVYTGELFF	TGTGCCAGCAGCTCCACCGACAGGGTGTACACCGGGGAGCTGTTTTTT
TRBV12-3/TRBV12-4	many	.	TRBJ2-7	CASSKDRGFLAGGLSEQYF	TGTGCCAGCAGTAAGGACAGGGGGTTTCTAGCGGGAGGATTAAGCGAGCAGTACTTC